Each of the 23 T cell receptor beta chains below was sequenced from the same sample in a study of response to subunit inactivated influenza vaccine. TCRdb ran MiXCR on the RT-PCR reads and lists one entry per CDR3 protein. Here the sample spans a few hundred thousand distinct CDR3 sequences, less than 25% being singletons. The source material was PBMCs from blood, sampled about 19 months after vaccination. These receptors were collected from a man between 50 and 69 years old who received an inactivated influenza vaccine.

This rearrangement joins TRBV4-2 to TRBJ1-3; D is unclear. With 1 base removed from V and 0 bases from J, the gap between germline ends came to 7 bases. Germline-derived CDR1 and CDR2 are LGHNA and YNFKEQ. The CDR3 covers 15 residues. CDR3 amino acids: CASSQGKGSGNTIYF. The CDR3 nucleotides are TGTGCCAGCAGCCAAGGAAAAGGCTCTGGAAACACCATATATTTT.

V gene TRBV11-2 combines with J gene TRBJ2-1; the match to TRBD1 covers 9 bases. V gave up 4 bases and J gave up 5 bases; unmatched junction bases: 9. Germline CDR1 and CDR2: SGHAT and FQNNGV. The CDR3 is made up of 16 amino acids. This CDR3 reads CASSSARQGGNNEQFF. As DNA, the CDR3 is TGTGCCAGCAGCTCGGCCAGACAGGGGGGCAACAATGAGCAGTTCTTC.

This clonotype was recorded at least ten times. The rearrangement links TRBV28 to TRBJ1-5; TRBD1 agrees at 7 bases. Per the germline V gene, CDR1 is MDHEN and CDR2 is SYDVKM. The CDR3 has 15 amino acids. V was pared by 8 bases and J by 1 base, with 8 bases of the junction left unmatched. The CDR3 is CASLGTDGSNQPQHF. CDR3 coding DNA: TGTGCCAGCCTCGGGACAGATGGGAGCAATCAGCCCCAGCATTTT. Looking up the rest from reference TRBV28 and TRBJ1-5 gives the full variable domain: DVKVTQSSRYLVKRTGEKVFLECVQDMDHENMFWYRQDPGLGLRLIYFSYDVKMKEKGDIPEGYSVSREKKERFSLILESASTNQTSMYLCASLGTDGSNQPQHFGDGTRLSIL.

This clonotype has more than one count but fewer than ten. This chain connects TRBV6-2 or TRBV6-3 to TRBJ2-7, with 10 bases aligning to TRBD2. V gave up 2 bases and J gave up 1 base; unmatched junction bases: 8. The CDR3 loop spans 17 amino acids. Germline CDR1 and CDR2: MNHEY and SVGEGT. The DNA of the CDR3 is TGTGCCAGCAGTTACAAGCTAGCGGGAGATCTTTCCTACGAGCAGTACTTC. Translated: CASSYKLAGDLSYEQYF.

The sample holds a few counts of this clonotype. This chain connects TRBV30 to TRBJ2-7; no clear D gene. The V gene lost 4 bases and the J gene lost 6 bases, with 13 bases spanning the gap. The CDR3 is made up of 12 amino acids. Germline CDR1 and CDR2: GTSNPN and SVGIG (reference sequence). The CDR3 loop reads CAWKGRPAEQYF. The CDR3 DNA reads TGTGCCTGGAAAGGGCGGCCCGCCGAGCAGTACTTC.

The rearrangement links TRBV28 to TRBJ1-3; D is undetermined. The CDR3 contains 13 residues. Trimming shortened V by 2 bases and J by 7 bases, and 9 bases separated the two germline ends. Looked up from germline, CDR1 is MDHEN and CDR2 is SYDVKM. DNA of the CDR3: TGTGCCAGCAGTTTAGGAACAGCCAACACCATATATTTT. Protein: CASSLGTANTIYF.

This rearrangement joins TRBV11-2 to TRBJ2-3; 11 bases agree with TRBD2. The length of the CDR3 is 18 residues. Germline V gives CDR1 SGHAT, CDR2 FQNNGV. Trimming at V came to 4 bases and at J to 3 bases, leaving 12 bases not matched to a gene. CDR3 loop: CASSSPDLAGGGTDTQYF. The CDR3 DNA reads as TGTGCCAGCAGCTCCCCCGATCTAGCGGGGGGTGGGACAGATACGCAGTATTTT.

This clonotype turned up a few times. The V gene is TRBV9, the J gene TRBJ2-3; 8 bases map to TRBD1. The CDR3 sequence is 16 residues long. CDR1 is SGDLS, CDR2 YYNGEE, per germline. The V segment lost 4 bases and the J segment 9 bases; nucleotides outside the gene matches: 16. In DNA, the CDR3 is TGTGCCAGCAGCAACCGGGACAGGACCTTCTACGGAACGCAGTATTTT. Protein sequence: CASSNRDRTFYGTQYF. The full variable domain, rest sourced from reference TRBV9 and TRBJ2-3, is DSGVTQTPKHLITATGQRVTLRCSPRSGDLSVYWYQQSLDQGLQFLIQYYNGEERAKGNILERFSAQQFPDLHSELNLSSLELGDSALYFCASSNRDRTFYGTQYFGPGTRLTVL.

This chain joins TRBV7-2 and TRBJ1-5; D uncertain. Per the germline V gene, CDR1 is SGHTA and CDR2 is FQGNSA. Trimming shortened V by 5 bases and J by 3 bases, and 11 bases separated the two germline ends. The CDR3 length is 14 residues. Here the CDR3 reads CASSQVSPNQPQHF. The DNA of the CDR3 is TGTGCCAGCAGCCAGGTATCCCCCAATCAGCCCCAGCATTTT.

At least ten counts were recorded for this clonotype. The chain employs TRBV7-9 and TRBJ2-5; TRBD2 is a possible D gene (6 bases). From germline, CDR1 is SEHNR and CDR2 FQNEAQ (reference sequence). V lost 5 bases, J lost 3 bases, and 7 bases lay in between. The CDR3 is 12 residues long. This CDR3 is CASSGGKETQYF. The CDR3 nucleotides read TGTGCCAGCAGCGGAGGGAAAGAGACCCAGTACTTC.

This clonotype came up a few times. The rearrangement joins TRBV6-1 to TRBJ1-6; TRBD1 might be the D (5 bases). Trimming took 5 bases from V and 7 from J, leaving 24 bases between them. CDR3 length: 18 residues. Germline V gene lookup returns CDR1 MNHNS and CDR2 SASEGT. CDR3 in DNA: TGTGCCAGCAGTCCGGGGACGGCCCAGGGCTTTTGGAATTCACCCCTCCACTTT. It is translated as CASSPGTAQGFWNSPLHF.

The chain employs TRBV20-1 and TRBJ2-3; no definite D call. CDR1 is DFQATT and CDR2 is SNEGSKA in the germline V gene (reference sequence). V shed 3 bases and J shed 4 bases, with 8 bases lying between them. The CDR3 has 12 residues. This chain's CDR3 is CSASKTSDTQYF. Written as DNA, the CDR3 is TGCAGTGCTAGTAAGACCTCAGATACGCAGTATTTT.

The chain is built from TRBV9 and TRBJ2-7; 8 bases are a match to TRBD1. There are 18 residues in the CDR3. Germline-derived CDR1 and CDR2 are SGDLS and YYNGEE. The junction had 12 bases not matched to a gene; V was cut back by 1 base and J by 0 bases. The CDR3 DNA reads as TGTGCCAGCAGCGTAAGCGTTGGACAGGGAATGGTCTCCTACGAGCAGTACTTC. Translated, it gives CASSVSVGQGMVSYEQYF.

This chain joins TRBV15 and TRBJ1-6; a weak D match, TRBD1 (5 bases). Germline V gives CDR1 LNHNV, CDR2 YYDKDF (reference sequence). This CDR3 has 15 amino acids. V dropped 1 base and J dropped 7 bases, with 11 bases sitting between them. The CDR3: CATSRVRGDNSPLHF. In DNA form, the CDR3 reads TGTGCCACCAGCAGAGTGAGAGGGGACAATTCACCCCTCCACTTT.

V is TRBV7-9 and J is TRBJ2-2; the D gene could be TRBD1 or TRBD2 (5 bases each). CDR1 is SEHNR and CDR2 is FQNEAQ in the germline V gene (reference sequence). Trimming took off 3 bases at V and 3 bases at J, with 11 bases between the two ends. This CDR3 comprises 15 residues. The CDR3 DNA follows: TGTGCCAGCAGCTTCGGGGACGGTTACACCGGGGAGCTGTTTTTT. It codes for CASSFGDGYTGELFF.

This chain links TRBV3-1 with TRBJ2-7, with 12 positions matching TRBD1. CDR3 length equals 17 residues. Germline V gene lookup returns CDR1 LGHDT and CDR2 YNNKEL (reference sequence). V shed 4 bases, J shed 5 bases, and the junction held 12 bases outside the gene matches. In DNA, the CDR3 is TGTGCCAGCAGCCCCTCGTACCGCGGGACAGGGGGCAACGAGCAGTACTTC. Translating gives CASSPSYRGTGGNEQYF.

This clonotype turned up a few times. This chain joins TRBV7-2 and TRBJ1-5; TRBD1 might be the D (6 bases). Germline V gene sequence: CDR1 SGHTA, CDR2 FQGNSA. The CDR3 spans 15 residues. Trimming left V 5 bases short and J 0 bases short, with 11 bases between. CDR3 region: CASSLYRDSNQPQHF. CDR3 nucleotides: TGTGCCAGCAGCCTTTACAGGGATAGCAATCAGCCCCAGCATTTT.

This clonotype was seen a handful of times. The chain recombines TRBV5-5 with TRBJ1-5, with D possibly matching TRBD1 (6 bases). The germline CDR1 and CDR2 sequences are SGHKS and YYEKEE (reference sequence). This CDR3 has 15 amino acids. V was cut by 1 base and J by 5 bases, with 13 bases left in between. In DNA, the CDR3 is TGTGCCAGCAGCTTGTGGTATGGGGGCGATCAGCCCCAGCATTTT. Protein product: CASSLWYGGDQPQHF. The whole variable domain, remainder taken from reference TRBV5-5 and TRBJ1-5, is DAGVTQSPTHLIKTRGQQVTLRCSPISGHKSVSWYQQVLGQGPQFIFQYYEKEERGRGNFPDRFSARQFPNYSSELNVNALLLGDSALYLCASSLWYGGDQPQHFGDGTRLSIL.

This chain connects TRBV3-1 to TRBJ2-7; D gene uncertain. V was clipped by 1 base and J by 2 bases, with 6 bases between them. This CDR3 has 13 residues. Germline CDR1 LGHDT, CDR2 YNNKEL (reference sequence). This CDR3 reads CASSQGIAYEQYF. The CDR3 nucleotides are TGTGCCAGCAGCCAAGGAATAGCCTACGAGCAGTACTTC.

The chain carries TRBV28 and TRBJ2-7; 8 bases line up with TRBD2. CDR3 length: 14 residues. The trim removed 3 bases at V and 3 bases at J, leaving 4 bases unmatched. CDR1 is MDHEN, CDR2 SYDVKM, per germline. The CDR3 protein is CASSFGLAGYEQYF. The CDR3 region has the DNA TGTGCCAGCAGTTTTGGACTAGCAGGCTACGAGCAGTACTTC.

At least ten counts were recorded for this clonotype. V usage is TRBV7-6 and J usage is TRBJ2-1; the D gene is possibly TRBD2 (5 bases). The CDR3 has 15 residues. Germline V gene data show CDR1 as SGHVS and CDR2 as FNYEAQ. Trimming cost V 1 base and J 3 bases, with 10 bases left between them. The CDR3 DNA sequence: TGTGCCAGCAGCTTAGGAACTAGTAACTACAATGAGCAGTTCTTC. It codes for CASSLGTSNYNEQFF.

This chain links TRBV20-1 with TRBJ1-3; maybe TRBD1 (6 bases). With 6 bases removed from V and 5 bases from J, the gap between germline ends came to 14 bases. The CDR3 contains 13 residues. The germline CDR1 and CDR2 sequences are DFQATT and SNEGSKA (reference sequence). The CDR3 is CSAQGTPRNTIYF. The CDR3 coding sequence is TGCAGTGCCCAAGGGACACCCCGAAACACCATATATTTT.

This chain uses TRBV2 with TRBJ2-2; the match to TRBD1 covers 9 bases. This CDR3 contains 15 residues. Looked up from germline, CDR1 is SNHLY and CDR2 is FYNNEI. J lost 5 bases, V lost 7 bases, and 8 bases had no gene match. The CDR3 bases are TGTGCCAGCAAGAATGGACAGGGGCGGACCGGGGAGCTGTTTTTT. Translated: CASKNGQGRTGELFF. The full variable domain, with the rest looked up from reference TRBV2 and TRBJ2-2, is EPEVTQTPSHQVTQMGQEVILRCVPISNHLYFYWYRQILGQKVEFLVSFYNNEISEKSEIFDDQFSVERPDGSNFTLKIRSTKLEDSAMYFCASKNGQGRTGELFFGEGSRLTVL.